This paragraph reports one TCR beta chain. Its antigen remains unknown. The germline gives CDR1 SGHAT, CDR2 FQDESV (reference sequence). This CDR3 spans 14 amino acids. The data were taken from a study of T cells expressing NK-cell markers. Scientists made TCR beta cDNA using 5'RACE template switching with UMIs. Each CDR3 protein gets one entry in TCRdb, which reprocessed the 5' RACE reads and gives no DNA. This listing includes about 370,000 distinct CDR3 sequences. Whole-study findings and limits: Uncertainty persisted over the HCMV specificity of expanded NKG2C+ T cell clones. The study found dominant NKG2C+ clonotypes at roughly 1.0-7.0% of CD8+ T cells in six donors. The CD3+CD56-NKG2C+ fraction was also led by these clonotypes in four donors.

The TCR comes from a woman aged 45-65 years in good health. J is TRBJ1-2 and V is TRBV11-1; there is no DNA to check the TCRdb D call of TRBD1. What was sequenced was blood T cells: a sorted CD56 or NKG2C T cell subset, CD4+ or CD8+ T cells, or bulk PBMC T cells (not recorded which). Here the CDR3 reads CASSIPGAYYGYTF.